This T cell receptor beta chain was recovered during a study of cytomegalovirus exposure and HLA in healthy donors. Findings of the study overall: Previously analyzed data showed that most TCR beta V segments were productive at a frequency of about 90% or about 30%. Among the sequence variants, a highly shared cluster was likely an artifact of sequencing.

60 Vbeta and 13 Jbeta primers were used in PCR. Here immunoSEQ multiplex PCR was the method, and the copy in TCRdb shows in-frame clones only, minus some. In the table there are 210,000 or so clones, 60% to 80% of which are singletons. The CDR3 has 15 residues. From germline, CDR1 is GTSNPN and CDR2 SVGIG (reference sequence). Between the trimmed V and J ends, which lost 4 bases and 0 bases, there was a span of 13 bases. On this clone: The antigen is unknown.

Sequenced sample: PBMCs. The clonotype was recovered from a man aged 18 to 30 in good health and CMV-seronegative. The chain has TRBV30 and TRBJ1-3; D ambiguous. CDR3 sequence reads: CAWTVGSFSGNTIYF. CDR3 bases: TGTGCCTGGACCGTGGGCAGCTTCTCTGGAAACACCATATATTTT.